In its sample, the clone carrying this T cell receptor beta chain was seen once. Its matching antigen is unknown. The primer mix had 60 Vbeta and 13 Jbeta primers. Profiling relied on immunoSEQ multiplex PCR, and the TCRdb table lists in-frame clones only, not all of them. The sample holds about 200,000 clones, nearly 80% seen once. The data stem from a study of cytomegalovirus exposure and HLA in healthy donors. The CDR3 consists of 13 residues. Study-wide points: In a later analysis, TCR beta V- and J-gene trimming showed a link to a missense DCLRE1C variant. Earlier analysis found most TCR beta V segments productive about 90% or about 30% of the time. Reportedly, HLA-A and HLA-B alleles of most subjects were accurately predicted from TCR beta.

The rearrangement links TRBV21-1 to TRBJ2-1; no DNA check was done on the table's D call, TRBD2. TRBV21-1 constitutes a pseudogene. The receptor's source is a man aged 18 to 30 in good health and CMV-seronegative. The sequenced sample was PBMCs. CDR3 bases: TGTGCCAGCAGTAGGTCTTCTAGTTATGAGCAGTTCTTC. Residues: CASSRSSSYEQFF.